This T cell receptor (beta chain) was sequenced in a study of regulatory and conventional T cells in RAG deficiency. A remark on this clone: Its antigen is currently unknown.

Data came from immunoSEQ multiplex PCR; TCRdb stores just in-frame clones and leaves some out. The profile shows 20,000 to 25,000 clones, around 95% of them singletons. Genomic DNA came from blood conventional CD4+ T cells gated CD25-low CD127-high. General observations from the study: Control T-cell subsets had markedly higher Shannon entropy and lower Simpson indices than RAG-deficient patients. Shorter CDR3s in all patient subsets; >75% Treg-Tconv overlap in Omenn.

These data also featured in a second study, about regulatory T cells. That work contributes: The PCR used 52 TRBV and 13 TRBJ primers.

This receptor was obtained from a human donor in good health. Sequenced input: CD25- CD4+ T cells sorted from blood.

CDR3 region: CASSPLEGTKETQYF. The CDR3 nucleotides are TGTGCCAGCTCACCATTGGAGGGAACGAAAGAGACCCAGTACTTC. This chain joins TRBV18 and TRBJ2-5; maybe TRBD2 (6 bases). The germline V and J ends were trimmed by 2 bases and 3 bases, with 13 bases remaining between them. The CDR3 consists of 15 residues. CDR1 is KGHSH, CDR2 LQKENI, per germline.